These T cell receptor beta chains were read from a single sample in a study of blood T cell repertoires in COVID-19. The repertoire was sequenced with immunoSEQ multiplex PCR; TCRdb's copy has only in-frame clones and lacks some. The sample comprises approximately 210,000 clones, roughly nine tenths of which are singletons, and approximately 0.75% rests with the top ten. The sequencing sample was made of peripheral blood. These receptors all stem from a woman in her 70s with acute or convalescent COVID-19. The CDR3 runs from the conserved cysteine through the conserved F or W. The order of the fields is J gene, clone size, V gene, D gene, CDR3 DNA, CDR3 protein. A D gene is named only where the DNA matches it firmly. Only some rows state a clone size, as once, few, many or a class for expanded clones.

j_call: TRBJ2-5; clone_size: .; v_call: TRBV12-3/TRBV12-4; d_call: .; cdr3_nt: TGTGCCAGCAGAACGGACAACCAAGAGACCCAGTACTTC; cdr3_aa: CASRTDNQETQYF
j_call: TRBJ1-5; clone_size: .; v_call: TRBV28; d_call: TRBD1; cdr3_nt: TGTGCCAGCAGCCAACTTGGGACAGGGCGATATAGCAATCAGCCCCAGCATTTT; cdr3_aa: CASSQLGTGRYSNQPQHF
j_call: TRBJ1-1; clone_size: .; v_call: TRBV28; d_call: .; cdr3_nt: TGTGCCAGCAACACACTTAGTCCCGGGGAAGCTTTCTTT; cdr3_aa: CASNTLSPGEAFF
j_call: TRBJ1-1; clone_size: .; v_call: TRBV7-8; d_call: .; cdr3_nt: TGTGCCAGCAGCTTAATGTGGCGGCTGAACACTGAAGCTTTCTTT; cdr3_aa: CASSLMWRLNTEAFF
j_call: TRBJ1-5; clone_size: .; v_call: TRBV6-6; d_call: TRBD1; cdr3_nt: TGTGCCAGCAGCCCGGGACAGTCGAACGATCAGCCCCAGCATTTT; cdr3_aa: CASSPGQSNDQPQHF
j_call: TRBJ2-6; clone_size: .; v_call: TRBV11-3; d_call: .; cdr3_nt: TGTGCCAGCAGCTTAGGGGGGGCTGGGGCCAACGTCCTGACTTTC; cdr3_aa: CASSLGGAGANVLTF
j_call: TRBJ2-5; clone_size: .; v_call: TRBV10-3; d_call: TRBD1; cdr3_nt: TGTGCCATCAGTGGCCTGGACAGGGTGGAGACCCAGTACTTC; cdr3_aa: CAISGLDRVETQYF
j_call: TRBJ2-1; clone_size: .; v_call: TRBV12-3/TRBV12-4; d_call: TRBD2; cdr3_nt: TGTGCCAGCAATATAGCGGGGGCAGATGAGCAGTTCTTC; cdr3_aa: CASNIAGADEQFF
j_call: TRBJ1-2; clone_size: .; v_call: TRBV7-2; d_call: .; cdr3_nt: TGTGCCAGCAGCTTACGGAGAGAGGTCTCCTATGGCTACACCTTC; cdr3_aa: CASSLRREVSYGYTF
j_call: TRBJ2-1; clone_size: .; v_call: TRBV6-5; d_call: TRBD1; cdr3_nt: TGTGCCAGCAGCCGGACAGGGGGCGGATGGATTGAGCAGTTCTTC; cdr3_aa: CASSRTGGGWIEQFF
j_call: TRBJ1-1; clone_size: few; v_call: TRBV5-1; d_call: TRBD1; cdr3_nt: TGCGCCAGCAGCTTGGCTGCCGGGACAGGAAAGAACACTGAAGCTTTCTTT; cdr3_aa: CASSLAAGTGKNTEAFF
j_call: TRBJ2-1; clone_size: .; v_call: TRBV5-1; d_call: TRBD1; cdr3_nt: TGCGCCAGCAGCTCGTCCCGGGACAGGGCAACGGTGTTCTTC; cdr3_aa: CASSSSRDRATVFF
j_call: TRBJ1-1; clone_size: .; v_call: TRBV12-2; d_call: .; cdr3_nt: TGTGCAAGTCGTCTCACAGGGACCACTGAAGCTTTCTTT; cdr3_aa: CASRLTGTTEAFF
j_call: TRBJ2-1; clone_size: .; v_call: TRBV12-3/TRBV12-4; d_call: .; cdr3_nt: TGTGCCAGCAGTCGCGTCCCTAATGAGCAGTTCTTC; cdr3_aa: CASSRVPNEQFF
j_call: TRBJ1-6; clone_size: .; v_call: TRBV5-1; d_call: .; cdr3_nt: TGCGCCAGCAGCTTGGAACAGGCTAATTCACCCCTCCACTTT; cdr3_aa: CASSLEQANSPLHF
j_call: TRBJ2-5; clone_size: few; v_call: TRBV20-1; d_call: .; cdr3_nt: TGCAGTGGACTTGGAGGAGAGACCCAGTACTTC; cdr3_aa: CSGLGGETQYF
j_call: TRBJ2-3; clone_size: .; v_call: TRBV5-1; d_call: TRBD1; cdr3_nt: TGCGCCAGCAGCCCCGGTACAGGGGCCAACACAGATACGCAGTATTTT; cdr3_aa: CASSPGTGANTDTQYF
j_call: TRBJ2-1; clone_size: .; v_call: TRBV24-1; d_call: TRBD1; cdr3_nt: TGTGCCACCAGTGATGGCGGACAGGGCCTACACAATGAGCAGTTCTTC; cdr3_aa: CATSDGGQGLHNEQFF
j_call: TRBJ1-4; clone_size: .; v_call: TRBV2; d_call: TRBD1; cdr3_nt: TGTGCCAGCAGTGCTAATGGACAGGGTAACGAAAAACTGTTTTTT; cdr3_aa: CASSANGQGNEKLFF
j_call: TRBJ2-2; clone_size: .; v_call: TRBV3-1/TRBV3-2; d_call: .; cdr3_nt: TGTGCCAGCAGCCAGGAGGGAGCTGTAGGGGAGCTGTTTTTT; cdr3_aa: CASSQEGAVGELFF
j_call: TRBJ2-3; clone_size: .; v_call: TRBV18; d_call: .; cdr3_nt: TGTGCCAGCTCACCACTCCCTGGCTCAGATACGCAGTATTTT; cdr3_aa: CASSPLPGSDTQYF
j_call: TRBJ2-1; clone_size: .; v_call: TRBV5-1; d_call: TRBD2; cdr3_nt: TGCGCCAGCAGCTTCTTAGCGGGAACTGAGCAGTTCTTC; cdr3_aa: CASSFLAGTEQFF
j_call: TRBJ1-1; clone_size: .; v_call: TRBV11-2; d_call: TRBD1; cdr3_nt: TGTGCCAGCAGCCAACAGGGGTGGGCCCTGAACACTGAAGCTTTCTTT; cdr3_aa: CASSQQGWALNTEAFF
j_call: TRBJ1-5; clone_size: .; v_call: TRBV7-7; d_call: TRBD1; cdr3_nt: TGTGCTAGCAGCTTAGCGACAGGGGGGGGACAGCCCCAGCATTTT; cdr3_aa: CASSLATGGGQPQHF
j_call: TRBJ2-7; clone_size: once; v_call: TRBV5-5; d_call: TRBD2; cdr3_nt: TGTGCCAGCAGCTTGCAACTAGCGGGGGGTTACTACGAGCAGTACTTC; cdr3_aa: CASSLQLAGGYYEQYF
j_call: TRBJ1-2; clone_size: .; v_call: TRBV6-5; d_call: TRBD1; cdr3_nt: TGTGCCAGCAGTTACGGACAGGGAGGAGTCTATGGCTACACCTTC; cdr3_aa: CASSYGQGGVYGYTF
j_call: TRBJ2-2; clone_size: once; v_call: TRBV12-2; d_call: .; cdr3_nt: TGTGCAAGTCGCTTATCGGGGGGATCCCCCCACGCCGGGGAGCTGTTTTTT; cdr3_aa: CASRLSGGSPHAGELFF
j_call: TRBJ1-2; clone_size: .; v_call: TRBV7-2; d_call: TRBD1; cdr3_nt: TGTGCCAGCAGCTTCACTACAGGGGGCGCTAACTATGGCTACACCTTC; cdr3_aa: CASSFTTGGANYGYTF
j_call: TRBJ2-3; clone_size: .; v_call: TRBV29-1; d_call: .; cdr3_nt: TGCAGCGTCGAAGAACTAGCAGATACGCAGTATTTT; cdr3_aa: CSVEELADTQYF
j_call: TRBJ2-1; clone_size: once; v_call: TRBV27; d_call: .; cdr3_nt: TGTGCCAGCACCAGGGGGGTGCTCTACAATGAGCAGTTCTTC; cdr3_aa: CASTRGVLYNEQFF
j_call: TRBJ2-2; clone_size: .; v_call: TRBV6-5; d_call: .; cdr3_nt: TGTGCCAGCAGTTTTCGGAACACCGGGGAGCTGTTTTTT; cdr3_aa: CASSFRNTGELFF
j_call: TRBJ2-2; clone_size: .; v_call: TRBV9; d_call: .; cdr3_nt: TGTGCCAGCAGCATGGCCTGGAGTAGCTTGGCCACCGGGGAGCTGTTTTTT; cdr3_aa: CASSMAWSSLATGELFF
j_call: TRBJ2-2; clone_size: .; v_call: TRBV5-1; d_call: TRBD2; cdr3_nt: TGCGCCAGCAGCGTAGCTAGCGGGGTCACCCAGGGGGAGCTGTTTTTT; cdr3_aa: CASSVASGVTQGELFF
j_call: TRBJ1-1; clone_size: once; v_call: TRBV5-1; d_call: .; cdr3_nt: TGCGCCAGCAGCTTGGGAAGAGGGCAGACGGGGACTGAAGCTTTCTTT; cdr3_aa: CASSLGRGQTGTEAFF
j_call: TRBJ2-7; clone_size: .; v_call: TRBV5-1; d_call: .; cdr3_nt: TGCGCCAGCAGACTACGACCCGAAACCTACGAGCAGTACTTC; cdr3_aa: CASRLRPETYEQYF
j_call: TRBJ1-1; clone_size: .; v_call: TRBV18; d_call: TRBD1; cdr3_nt: TGTGCCAGCTCACCCCGAAGGGACAGCCAGAACACTGAAGCTTTCTTT; cdr3_aa: CASSPRRDSQNTEAFF
j_call: TRBJ2-3; clone_size: .; v_call: TRBV10-1; d_call: TRBD2; cdr3_nt: TGCGCCAGTAGCGGGGGGGCTAAGACAGATACGCAGTATTTT; cdr3_aa: CASSGGAKTDTQYF
j_call: TRBJ1-6; clone_size: .; v_call: TRBV19; d_call: TRBD1; cdr3_nt: TGTGCCAGTAGCCTCAGACAGGGGCCGGATTCACCCCTCCACTTT; cdr3_aa: CASSLRQGPDSPLHF
j_call: TRBJ1-6; clone_size: once; v_call: TRBV2; d_call: .; cdr3_nt: TGTGCCAGCCTGAGCTCCTATAATTCACCCCTCCACTTT; cdr3_aa: CASLSSYNSPLHF
j_call: TRBJ2-2; clone_size: .; v_call: TRBV19; d_call: TRBD1; cdr3_nt: TGTGCCAGTAGTAACCAGGGGGTCACCACCGGGGAGCTGTTTTTT; cdr3_aa: CASSNQGVTTGELFF
j_call: TRBJ2-2; clone_size: .; v_call: TRBV6-4; d_call: .; cdr3_nt: TGTGCCAGCAGTGAGCTCCCGGGCACCGGGGAGCTGTTTTTT; cdr3_aa: CASSELPGTGELFF